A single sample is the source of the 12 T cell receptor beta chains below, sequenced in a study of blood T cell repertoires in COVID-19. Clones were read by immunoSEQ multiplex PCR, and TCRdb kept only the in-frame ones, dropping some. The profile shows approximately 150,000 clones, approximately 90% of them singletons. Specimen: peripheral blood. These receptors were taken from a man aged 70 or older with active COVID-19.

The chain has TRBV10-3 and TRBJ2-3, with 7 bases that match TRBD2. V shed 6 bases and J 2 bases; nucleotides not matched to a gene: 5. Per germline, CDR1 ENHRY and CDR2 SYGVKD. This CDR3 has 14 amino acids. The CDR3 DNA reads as TGTGCCATCAGGGAAGGACTAGACACAGATACGCAGTATTTT. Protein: CAIREGLDTDTQYF.

The CDR3 DNA sequence: TGTGCCTGGAGACTTAGCACAGATACGCAGTATTTT. Protein: CAWRLSTDTQYF. The chain couples TRBV30 to TRBJ2-3; D not resolved. V was shortened by 3 bases and J by 0 bases, with 4 bases between the two germline ends. The CDR3 covers 12 residues. Per the germline V gene, CDR1 is GTSNPN and CDR2 is SVGIG (reference sequence).

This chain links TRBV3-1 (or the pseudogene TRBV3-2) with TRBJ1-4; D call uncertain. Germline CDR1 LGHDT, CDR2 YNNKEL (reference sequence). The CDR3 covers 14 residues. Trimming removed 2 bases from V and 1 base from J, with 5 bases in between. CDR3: CASSQSGTNEKLFF. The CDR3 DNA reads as TGTGCCAGCAGCCAATCCGGAACTAATGAAAAACTGTTTTTT.

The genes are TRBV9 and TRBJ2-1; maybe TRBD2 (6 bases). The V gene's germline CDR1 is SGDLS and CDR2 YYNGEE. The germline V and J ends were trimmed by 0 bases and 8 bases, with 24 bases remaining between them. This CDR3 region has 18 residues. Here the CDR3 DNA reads TGTGCCAGCAGCGTAGCGAGGAATGGGGACGGGAGAATATATGAGCAGTTCTTC. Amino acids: CASSVARNGDGRIYEQFF. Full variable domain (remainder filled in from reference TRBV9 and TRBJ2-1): DSGVTQTPKHLITATGQRVTLRCSPRSGDLSVYWYQQSLDQGLQFLIQYYNGEERAKGNILERFSAQQFPDLHSELNLSSLELGDSALYFCASSVARNGDGRIYEQFFGPGTRLTVL.

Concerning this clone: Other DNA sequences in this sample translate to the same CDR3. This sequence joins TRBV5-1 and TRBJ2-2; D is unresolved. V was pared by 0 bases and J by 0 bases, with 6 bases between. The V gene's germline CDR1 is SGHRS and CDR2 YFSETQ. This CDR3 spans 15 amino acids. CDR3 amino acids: CASSLGLPNTGELFF. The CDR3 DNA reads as TGCGCCAGCAGCTTGGGGCTCCCGAACACCGGGGAGCTGTTTTTT. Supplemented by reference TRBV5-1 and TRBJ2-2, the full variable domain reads KAGVTQTPRYLIKTRGQQVTLSCSPISGHRSVSWYQQTPGQGLQFLFEYFSETQRNKGNFPGRFSGRQFSNSRSEMNVSTLELGDSALYLCASSLGLPNTGELFFGEGSRLTVL.

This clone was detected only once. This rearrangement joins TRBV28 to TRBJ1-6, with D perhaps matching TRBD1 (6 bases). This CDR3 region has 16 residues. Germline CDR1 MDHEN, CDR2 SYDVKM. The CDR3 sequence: CAAGLTGSSYNSPLHF. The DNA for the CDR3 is TGTGCAGCGGGACTCACAGGGAGCTCCTATAATTCACCCCTCCACTTT.

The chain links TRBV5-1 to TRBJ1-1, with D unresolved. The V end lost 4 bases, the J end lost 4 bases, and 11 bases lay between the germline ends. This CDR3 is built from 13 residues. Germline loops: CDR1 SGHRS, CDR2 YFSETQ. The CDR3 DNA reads TGCGCCAGCAGCCTAGCTGCTGGCACTGAAGCTTTCTTT. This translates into CASSLAAGTEAFF.

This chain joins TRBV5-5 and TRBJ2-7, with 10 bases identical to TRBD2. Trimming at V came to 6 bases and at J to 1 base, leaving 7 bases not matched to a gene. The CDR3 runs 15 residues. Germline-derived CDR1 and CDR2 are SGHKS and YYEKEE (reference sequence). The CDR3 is CASTLGLAASYEQYF. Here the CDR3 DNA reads TGTGCCAGCACCCTAGGACTAGCGGCGTCCTACGAGCAGTACTTC.

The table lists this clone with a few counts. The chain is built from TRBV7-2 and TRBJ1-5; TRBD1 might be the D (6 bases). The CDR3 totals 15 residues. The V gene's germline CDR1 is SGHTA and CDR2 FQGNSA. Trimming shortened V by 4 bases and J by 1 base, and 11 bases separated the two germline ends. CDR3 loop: CASSSGGASNQPQHF. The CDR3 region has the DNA TGTGCCAGCAGCTCCGGGGGGGCGAGCAATCAGCCCCAGCATTTT.

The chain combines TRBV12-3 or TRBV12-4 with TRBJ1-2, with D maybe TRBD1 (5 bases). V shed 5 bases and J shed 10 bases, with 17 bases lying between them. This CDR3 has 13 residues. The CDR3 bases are TGTGCCAGCAGTCCAGGGTTATCCCATGACTACACCTTC. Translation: CASSPGLSHDYTF.

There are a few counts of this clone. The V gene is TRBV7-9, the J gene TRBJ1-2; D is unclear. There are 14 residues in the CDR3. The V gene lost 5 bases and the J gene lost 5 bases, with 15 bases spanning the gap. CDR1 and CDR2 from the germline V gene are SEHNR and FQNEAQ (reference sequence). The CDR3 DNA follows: TGTGCCAGCAGCCGAGACGGGATCCTGTATGGCTACACCTTC. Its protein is CASSRDGILYGYTF.

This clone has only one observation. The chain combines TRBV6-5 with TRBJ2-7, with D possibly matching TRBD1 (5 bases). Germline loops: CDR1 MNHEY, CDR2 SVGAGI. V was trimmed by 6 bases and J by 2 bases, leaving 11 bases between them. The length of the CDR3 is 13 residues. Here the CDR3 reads CASRTGLAYEQYF. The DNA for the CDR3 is TGTGCCAGCAGAACAGGATTGGCCTACGAGCAGTACTTC.